Reported below is one T cell receptor beta chain. This entry belongs to a study of blood T cell repertoires in COVID-19. Source study methods: Reference gene primer amplification gave nucleated cell count estimates. TCRdb's copy holds only in-frame clones and misses some; the assay was immunoSEQ multiplex PCR. The V and J calls and clone size were taken over from that table, and D and trimming were inferred from the DNA. The table has over 90,000 clones, nearly 90% seen once. There are 12 residues in the CDR3. The sequence was collected from a man aged 50 to 60 with active COVID-19. The chain couples TRBV1 to TRBJ1-2; whether TRBD1, the table's D call, matches the DNA was not checked. TRBV1 is an annotated pseudogene. Material for sequencing was peripheral blood. The CDR3 DNA sequence: TGCACCAGCATCGGGACAGGCTATGGCTACACCTTC. It yields the protein CTSIGTGYGYTF.